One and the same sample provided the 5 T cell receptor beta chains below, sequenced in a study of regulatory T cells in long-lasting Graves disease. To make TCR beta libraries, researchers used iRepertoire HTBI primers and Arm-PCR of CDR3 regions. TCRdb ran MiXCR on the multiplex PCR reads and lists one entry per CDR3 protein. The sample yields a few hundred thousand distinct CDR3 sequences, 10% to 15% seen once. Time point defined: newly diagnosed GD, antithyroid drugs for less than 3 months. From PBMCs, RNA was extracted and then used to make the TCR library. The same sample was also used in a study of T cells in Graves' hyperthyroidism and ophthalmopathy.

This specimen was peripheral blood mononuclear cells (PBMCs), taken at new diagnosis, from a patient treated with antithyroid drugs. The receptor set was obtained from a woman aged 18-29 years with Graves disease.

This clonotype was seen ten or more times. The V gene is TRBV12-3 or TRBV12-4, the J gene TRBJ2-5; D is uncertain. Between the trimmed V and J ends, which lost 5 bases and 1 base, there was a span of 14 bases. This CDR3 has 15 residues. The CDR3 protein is CASSPNNIPQETQYF. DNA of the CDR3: TGTGCCAGCAGTCCGAATAATATCCCCCAAGAGACCCAGTACTTC.

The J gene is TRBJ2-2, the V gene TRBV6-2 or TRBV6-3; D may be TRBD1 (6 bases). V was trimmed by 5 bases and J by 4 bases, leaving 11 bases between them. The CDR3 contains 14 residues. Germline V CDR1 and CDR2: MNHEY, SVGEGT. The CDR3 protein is CASSPLTGTGELFF. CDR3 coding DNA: TGTGCCAGCAGTCCTTTGACAGGCACCGGGGAGCTGTTTTTT.

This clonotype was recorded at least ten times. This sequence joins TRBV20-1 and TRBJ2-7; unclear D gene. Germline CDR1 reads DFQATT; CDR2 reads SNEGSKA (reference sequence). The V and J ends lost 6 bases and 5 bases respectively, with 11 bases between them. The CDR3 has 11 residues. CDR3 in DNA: TGCAGTGCATACGACTCACACGAGCAGTACTTC. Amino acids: CSAYDSHEQYF.

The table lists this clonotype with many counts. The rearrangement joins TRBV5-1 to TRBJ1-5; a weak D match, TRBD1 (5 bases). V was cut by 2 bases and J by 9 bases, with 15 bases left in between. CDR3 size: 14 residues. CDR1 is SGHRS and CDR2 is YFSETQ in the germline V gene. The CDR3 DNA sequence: TGCGCCAGCAGCTTTAGCCCAGGGAGTCCGCCCCAGCATTTT. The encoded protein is CASSFSPGSPPQHF.

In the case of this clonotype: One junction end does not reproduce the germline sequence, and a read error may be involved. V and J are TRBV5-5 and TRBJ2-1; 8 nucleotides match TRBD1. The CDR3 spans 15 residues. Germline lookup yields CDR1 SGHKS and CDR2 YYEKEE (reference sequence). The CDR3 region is CASSLTGASYNEQFF. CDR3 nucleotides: TGCGCCAGCAGCTTGACAGGGGCCTCCTACAATGAGCAGTTCTTC.